This T cell receptor beta chain was sequenced for a study of blood T cell repertoires in COVID-19. The CDR3 sequence is 14 residues long. CDR1 is SEHNR, CDR2 FQNEAQ, per germline (reference sequence). J gave up 5 bases and V 5 bases, and 4 bases lay outside the gene matches. TCRdb's table, derived via immunoSEQ multiplex PCR, lists solely in-frame clones and lacks some. The sample lists some 100,000 clones, 85% occurring once. This clonotype was obtained from a woman in her 70s with active or convalescent COVID-19. What was sequenced was peripheral blood. The chain carries TRBV7-9 and TRBJ1-4, with 8 nucleotides matching TRBD1. In nucleotides, the CDR3 is TGTGCCAGCAGCACGGGACAGGAAAATGAAAAACTGTTTTTT. Residues: CASSTGQENEKLFF. Full variable domain (rest looked up from reference TRBV7-9 and TRBJ1-4): DTGVSQNPRHKITKRGQNVTFRCDPISEHNRLYWYRQTLGQGPEFLTYFQNEAQLEKSRLLSDRFSAERPKGSFSTLEIQRTEQGDSAMYLCASSTGQENEKLFFGSGTQLSVL.